The 15 T cell receptor beta chains listed next were all sequenced from one sample in a study of identifying expanded T cells in peripheral blood. Some clones are missing from TCRdb's copy, which holds only in-frame ones; the method was immunoSEQ multiplex PCR. The sample lists about 58,000 clones, 89% occurring once. What was sequenced was blood. The receptors come from a person between 18 and 69 years old in good health.

The chain links TRBV6-4 to TRBJ1-1; 8 bases map to TRBD1. Germline V gene sequence: CDR1 MRHNA, CDR2 SNTAGT. With 5 bases clipped from V and 4 bases from J, the junction kept 3 bases outside the gene matches. The CDR3 extends over 13 amino acids. CDR3 region: CASSQQGGTEAFF. In nucleotides, the CDR3 is TGTGCCAGCAGTCAACAGGGGGGCACTGAAGCTTTCTTT.

A few counts support this clone. The genes are TRBV7-2 and TRBJ2-7; 11 nucleotides match TRBD2. The CDR3 length is 15 residues. Looked up from germline, CDR1 is SGHTA and CDR2 is FQGNSA. V was clipped by 5 bases and J by 6 bases; unmatched bases: 9. The CDR3 protein is CASSDLAGGPSEQYF. CDR3 coding DNA: TGTGCCAGCAGCGACTTAGCGGGGGGGCCCAGCGAGCAGTACTTC.

The V and J genes are TRBV25-1 and TRBJ2-6, with D hard to call. The CDR3 loop spans 15 amino acids. Per germline, CDR1 MGHDK and CDR2 SYGVNS. Trimming pared 6 bases from V and 4 bases from J, leaving 13 bases between. CDR3 sequence reads: CASRPAVAGANVLTF. The CDR3 coding sequence is TGTGCCAGCAGGCCCGCAGTCGCCGGGGCCAACGTCCTGACTTTC.

This clone was observed a single time. The chain couples TRBV10-2 to TRBJ1-5; D is unresolved. There are 14 residues in the CDR3. V was cut by 4 bases and J by 2 bases, with 9 bases left in between. Germline CDR1 and CDR2: WSHSY and SAAADI. CDR3 sequence: CASSGGTRNQPQHF. Written as DNA, the CDR3 is TGCGCCAGCAGTGGCGGCACACGCAATCAGCCCCAGCATTTT.

The rearrangement links TRBV4-1 to TRBJ2-1; 9 bases agree with TRBD2. Unmatched junction bases numbered 10, after V lost 7 bases and J lost 0 bases. The CDR3 runs 17 residues. The germline V gene encodes CDR1 MGHRA and CDR2 YSYEKL. CDR3 coding DNA: TGCGCCAGCAACACGGCGGCGGGGGGGGGCTCCTACAATGAGCAGTTCTTC. This encodes CASNTAAGGGSYNEQFF.

The CDR3 reads CASSTMDTQETQYF. The CDR3 bases are TGTGCCAGTAGTACAATGGACACCCAAGAGACCCAGTACTTC. The chain combines TRBV19 with TRBJ2-5, with D possibly being TRBD1 (5 bases). The CDR3 loop spans 14 amino acids. Per the germline V gene, CDR1 is LNHDA and CDR2 is SQIVND (reference sequence). Trimming took off 4 bases at V and 1 base at J, with 10 bases between the two ends.

The V call is TRBV23-1, the J call TRBJ2-6; 7 nucleotides match TRBD2. TRBV23-1 is classed as an ORF, of uncertain function. This CDR3 contains 19 residues. With V trimmed by 0 bases and J by 0 bases, 8 bases remained unmatched. The CDR3 is CASSQSGSGNFSGANVLTF. The CDR3 DNA is TGCGCCAGCAGTCAATCGGGGAGCGGGAATTTCTCTGGGGCCAACGTCCTGACTTTC.

The chain has TRBV19 and TRBJ2-1, with D perhaps TRBD1 or TRBD2 (5 bases each). Germline V lookup: CDR1 LNHDA, CDR2 SQIVND (reference sequence). This CDR3 region has 15 residues. V was trimmed by 10 bases and J by 2 bases, leaving 18 bases between them. CDR3 amino acids: CATRPKGSTYNEQFF. The DNA of the CDR3 is TGTGCCACCAGGCCAAAGGGGAGTACCTACAATGAGCAGTTCTTC.

A few counts support this clone. The chain employs TRBV23-1 and TRBJ1-5, with D uncertain. TRBV23-1 is given ORF status, its function remaining uncertain. The CDR3 extends over 12 amino acids. Deletions cut 8 bases from V and 7 bases from J, with 12 bases between. CDR3 sequence reads: CASRCLLQPQHF. Here the CDR3 DNA reads TGCGCCAGCCGTTGCCTCCTCCAGCCCCAGCATTTT.

The chain couples TRBV2 to TRBJ2-5; weak D call: TRBD2 (5 bases). There are 13 residues in the CDR3. With 7 bases removed from V and 4 bases from J, the gap between germline ends came to 13 bases. Per the germline V gene, CDR1 is SNHLY and CDR2 is FYNNEI. CDR3 loop: CASNYLGRETQYF. The DNA of the CDR3 is TGTGCCAGCAATTACCTTGGGAGAGAGACCCAGTACTTC.

The gene calls are TRBV4-3 and TRBJ2-7; the D is unclear. This CDR3 region has 15 residues. Germline values: CDR1 LGHNA, CDR2 YSLEER. V was trimmed by 3 bases and J by 5 bases, leaving 17 bases between them. The chain's CDR3 is CASSQELLRDNEQYF. CDR3 nucleotide sequence: TGCGCCAGCAGCCAGGAGCTCCTAAGGGATAACGAGCAGTACTTC.

The chain has TRBV9 and TRBJ1-2, with a weak D call TRBD1 (5 bases). Germline lookup yields CDR1 SGDLS and CDR2 YYNGEE. This CDR3 is 14 amino acids long. The V end was cut by 2 bases, the J end by 1 base, with 9 bases between. CDR3 nucleotide sequence: TGTGCCAGCAGCGTTTTCGACAGTAACTATGGCTACACCTTC. This translates into CASSVFDSNYGYTF. The variable domain in full, completed from reference TRBV9 and TRBJ1-2, reads DSGVTQTPKHLITATGQRVTLRCSPRSGDLSVYWYQQSLDQGLQFLIQYYNGEERAKGNILERFSAQQFPDLHSELNLSSLELGDSALYFCASSVFDSNYGYTFGSGTRLTVV.

This clone has a single count. The J gene is TRBJ2-1, the V gene TRBV12-5; D may be TRBD1 (6 bases). Germline V gives CDR1 LGHNT, CDR2 FRNRAP. The germline V and J ends were trimmed by 4 bases and 0 bases, with 10 bases remaining between them. The CDR3 sequence is 15 residues long. The CDR3 DNA reads TGTGCTAGTGGTTACGACAGGAGCTCCTACAATGAGCAGTTCTTC. It specifies CASGYDRSSYNEQFF.

V is TRBV2 and J is TRBJ2-3; TRBD2 matches 7 bases. Germline-derived CDR1 and CDR2 are SNHLY and FYNNEI. With V trimmed by 8 bases and J by 8 bases, 13 bases remained unmatched. This CDR3 is built from 14 residues. CDR3 nucleotide sequence: TGTGCCAGCCGACCCCTACGGAGCGGGGCTACGCAGTATTTT. It is translated as CASRPLRSGATQYF.

This chain connects TRBV18 to TRBJ1-3; D may be TRBD1 (5 bases). From germline, CDR1 is KGHSH and CDR2 LQKENI. V was pared by 3 bases and J by 4 bases, with 10 bases between. This CDR3 contains 14 residues. The CDR3 protein is CASSPRDGGNTIYF. CDR3 sequence (DNA): TGTGCCAGCTCACCGAGGGACGGAGGAAACACCATATATTTT.